This T cell receptor (beta chain) derives from a study of vaccination and CD4 T cells after COVID-19. This sample's treatment: roughly 10-day PBMC culture with coronavirus spike peptide pools or control peptides (ViraFEST assay). At the Johns Hopkins FTIC core, DNA taken from cultured CD4+ T cells was sequenced by way of the Oncomine TCR Beta short-read assay. Each CDR3 protein is one row after TCRdb ran MiXCR on the PCR reads. The data contain 10,000 to 13,000 distinct CDR3 sequences, roughly 58% of them singletons. About this clonotype itself: Its antigen is undetermined.

After removal of 5 bases from V and 7 bases from J, the junction contained 8 bases not matched to a gene. Germline loops: CDR1 LGHNA, CDR2 YNFKEQ. CDR3 length: 14 amino acids. The chain is built from TRBV4-2 and TRBJ2-1; 7 positions agree with TRBD1. The clonotype was recovered from a human donor who had recovered from COVID-19. The source material was CD4+ T cells from blood, cultured in vitro. The CDR3 DNA sequence: TGTGCCAGCAGCGCACAGGGGCCCTTGAATGAGCAGTTCTTC. This gives the protein CASSAQGPLNEQFF.